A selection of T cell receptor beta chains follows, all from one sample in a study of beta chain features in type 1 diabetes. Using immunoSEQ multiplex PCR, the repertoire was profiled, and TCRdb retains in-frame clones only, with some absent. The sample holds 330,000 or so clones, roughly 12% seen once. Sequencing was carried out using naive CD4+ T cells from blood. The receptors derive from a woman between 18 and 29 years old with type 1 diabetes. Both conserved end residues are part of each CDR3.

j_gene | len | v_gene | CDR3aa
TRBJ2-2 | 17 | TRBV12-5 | CASGLGSRWSNTGELFF
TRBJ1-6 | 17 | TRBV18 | CASSPLDIGSYNSPLHF
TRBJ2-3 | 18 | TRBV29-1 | CSVGPPPTSGRWTDTQYF
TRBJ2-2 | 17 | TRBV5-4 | CASSLVFRGTSTGELFF
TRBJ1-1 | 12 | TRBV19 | CASSARGTEAFF
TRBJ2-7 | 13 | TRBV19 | CASRRSSSYEQYF
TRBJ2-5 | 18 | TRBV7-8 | CASSLGDELGGSGETQYF
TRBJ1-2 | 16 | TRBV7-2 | CASSLAIRDRARGYTF
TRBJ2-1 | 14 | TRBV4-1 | CASGASRSYNEQFF
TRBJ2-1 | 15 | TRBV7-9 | CASSLAPRGYNEQFF
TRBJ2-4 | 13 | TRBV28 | CASSFSGVNIQYF
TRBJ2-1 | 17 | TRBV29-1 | CSVKTTGDGDNWNEQFF
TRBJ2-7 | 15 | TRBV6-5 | CASSPPASGPRQQYF
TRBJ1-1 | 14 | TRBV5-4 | CASSRTATNTEAFF
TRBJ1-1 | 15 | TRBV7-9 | CASSLEGVPNTEAFF
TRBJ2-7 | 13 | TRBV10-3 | CAISSGQAYEQYF
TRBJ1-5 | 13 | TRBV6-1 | CASGGQPNQPQHF
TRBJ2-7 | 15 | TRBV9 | CASSVDTAEAYEQYF
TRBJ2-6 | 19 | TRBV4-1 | CASSPMGKDYRSGANVLTF
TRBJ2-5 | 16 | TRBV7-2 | CASSLKVTSGKETQYF